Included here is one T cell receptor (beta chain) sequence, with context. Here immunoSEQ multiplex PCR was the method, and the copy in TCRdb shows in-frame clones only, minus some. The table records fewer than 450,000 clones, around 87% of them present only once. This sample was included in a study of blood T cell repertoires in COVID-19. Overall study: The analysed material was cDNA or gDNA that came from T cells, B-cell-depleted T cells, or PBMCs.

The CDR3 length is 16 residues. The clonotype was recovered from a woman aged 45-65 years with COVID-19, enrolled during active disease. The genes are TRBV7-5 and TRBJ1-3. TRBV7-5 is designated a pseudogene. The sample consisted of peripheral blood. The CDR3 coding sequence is TGTGCCAGAAGCTTAGCGAGGTCCAAGCCTGGAAACACCATATATTTT. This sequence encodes CARSLARSKPGNTIYF.